This T cell receptor beta chain came from a study of cytomegalovirus exposure and HLA in healthy donors. This CDR3 contains 17 residues. Germline CDR1 and CDR2: KGHSH and LQKENI. Trimming cost V 6 bases and J 4 bases, with 25 bases left between them. At sampling all donors were nominally healthy, likely with unrecorded immune exposures. As concerns this clone: Its antigen is unknown.

The primer mix had 60 Vbeta and 13 Jbeta primers. Here immunoSEQ multiplex PCR was the method, and the copy in TCRdb shows in-frame clones only, minus some. Among roughly 150,000 clones listed, about 64% were seen once. Regarding the study as a whole: Several top significant clusters appeared, in a later analysis, to be linked to common viral pathogens. A later analysis found most CMV-associated TCR beta chains apparently HLA-restricted.

The receptor's source is a woman in her thirties in good health and CMV-seropositive. Sequencing used PBMCs. The chain carries TRBV18 and TRBJ2-7, with TRBD2 as a possible D gene (6 bases). For the CDR3, the DNA is TGTGCCAGCTCCCCGGGGGAAAGGAGACAGCGACCGTACGAGCAGTACTTC. This sequence encodes CASSPGERRQRPYEQYF.